This TCR beta chain was obtained from a study of shared clonotypes between healthy human individuals. Naive CD8 cells were CD45RO-negative, positively selected for CCR7, excluding terminally differentiated effector memory CD45RA+ cells. Donors, without exception, were Caucasian adults residing in Nashville, Tennessee. Germline values: CDR1 MNHEY, CDR2 SMNVEV (reference sequence). This CDR3 spans 14 amino acids. V lost 6 bases to trimming and J lost 2 bases, with 12 bases between them. This table comes from immunoSEQ multiplex PCR, and its TCRdb copy is limited to in-frame clones, with some not included. The table lists under 1 million clones, 90% to 95% of them singletons.

Sample: naive CD8+ T cells sorted from blood. This sequence originates from a young man in good health. The chain carries TRBV27 and TRBJ2-3; a weak D match, TRBD1 (5 bases). The chain's CDR3 is CASRNTGVTDTQYF. CDR3 in DNA: TGTGCCAGCAGGAACACAGGAGTCACAGATACGCAGTATTTT.